The clone carrying this T cell receptor beta chain was counted between two and nine times. What it binds is unknown. Between the trimmed V and J ends, which lost 4 bases and 5 bases, there was a span of 11 bases. In germline, CDR1 is DFQATT, CDR2 SNEGSKA (reference sequence). This CDR3 is built from 12 residues. For TCR, cDNA came from 5'RACE template switching, which added a universal primer site and UMIs. Via MiXCR, TCRdb re-called the 5' RACE reads, giving one row per CDR3 protein. Here the sample spans over 250,000 distinct CDR3 sequences, about 5% being singletons. These data belong to a study of T cells after yellow fever vaccination. On the study more broadly: Fractions low in cell number were prepared with SMART-Seq v4 Ultra Low Input. Study conclusions and caveats: The booster response re-showed most primary clones: over 95% CD4, roughly 91% CD8. CD4 and CD8 compartments shared a small share of clonotypes.

This TCR came from a man younger than 30 who received the YFV17D yellow fever vaccine. This chain joins TRBV20-1 and TRBJ2-5; D may match TRBD1 or TRBD2 (5 bases each). The specimen comprised CD4+ T cells sorted from PBMCs, sampled on the day of the yellow fever booster vaccination. The CDR3 region has the DNA TGCAGTGCTAACCGGGACCTGGAGACCCAGTACTTC. Its protein product is CSANRDLETQYF.